This T cell receptor beta chain was identified during a study of graft-versus-host responses after intestinal transplantation. The trim removed 0 bases at V and 5 bases at J, leaving 4 bases unmatched. This CDR3 has 16 amino acids. Germline-derived CDR1 and CDR2 are SGHAT and FQNNGV. This clone has more than one count but fewer than ten. The antigen remains undetermined. Method: immunoSEQ multiplex PCR; TCRdb's copy keeps in-frame clones and lacks some. The sample lists roughly 97,000 clones, about 90% occurring once. The starting material was unstimulated CD4+ T cells sorted from spleen or lymph node cells, obtained before intestinal transplant. V gene TRBV11-2 combines with J gene TRBJ2-5; 12 nucleotides match TRBD2. This TCR came from a human donor who received an intestinal transplant. CDR3 loop: CASSLDRLAGGETQYF. The CDR3 nucleotides are TGTGCCAGCAGCTTAGATAGGCTAGCGGGAGGGGAGACCCAGTACTTC.